This T cell receptor (beta chain) was captured in a study of OX40 agonist ivuxolimab in advanced cancers. A note on the overall study: Ivuxolimab, which targeted the costimulatory receptor OX40 (CD134), was an agonistic, fully human IgG2 monoclonal antibody. Partial responses occurred in three dose-escalation patients, of whom one had hepatocellular carcinoma and two had cutaneous melanoma. Intravenous ivuxolimab was administered to patients every 2 weeks at six dose levels: 0.01, 0.1, 0.3, 1.5, 3 and 10 mg/kg. The paper describes the monotherapy dose-escalation part (N of about 52 patients) of the phase I trial of ivuxolimab. In the dose-escalation cohort, more than 75% of patients were male, and the mean age was approximately 60 years, with a range of roughly 20 to 85. Peripheral TCRbeta sequencing aimed to test whether ivuxolimab altered TCR sequence diversity and caused clonal T-cell expansion. Of the approximately 54 patients in dose escalation, 19 had hepatocellular carcinoma, around 15 had melanoma, 9 had renal cell carcinoma and 9 had head and neck cancer. Prior anti-PD-1, anti-PD-L1 or anti-CTLA-4 therapy was permitted, and 40% of dose-escalation patients had received checkpoint inhibitors.

Overall results and qualifications from the work: Which antigens the clonally expanded peripheral T cells were specific for was not determined. At doses of 0.1 to 3.0 mg/kg, clonal expansion of both CD4+ and CD8+ blood T cells was observed from baseline to week 6. After ivuxolimab, more expanded clones were found on average in CD8+ T cells than in CD4+ T cells. Partial responders in the 0.1-3.0 mg/kg groups had among the lowest normalized peripheral clonal expansion, especially among CD8+ T cells. Low levels of normalized T-cell clonal expansion were also seen in some patients who did not respond.

The trial excluded patients who had a history of autoimmune disease or were on systemic immunosuppression. Peripheral blood for TCR sequencing was collected from all dose cohorts at baseline, on cycle 4 day 1, and on cycle 7 day 1. The samples were taken from a phase I, first-in-human, multicenter, open-label dose-escalation trial of ivuxolimab. Adults with locally advanced or metastatic head and neck squamous cell, hepatocellular, melanoma or renal cell carcinoma were enrolled in the trial. Before TCR sequencing, CD4+ and CD8+ T cells were separately sorted from peripheral blood. Looking up the germline V gene yields CDR1 MNHNS and CDR2 SASEGT. Including cysteine and phenylalanine, the CDR3 has 14 amino acids. Of all the DNA, just the CDR3 is kept, 42 bases in frame from base 1. V loses 6 bases at its end and J loses 4 bases; junction bases beyond the gene matches: 7. Remarks on this clone: The antigen this receptor binds is unknown. No clone much larger than this one lies a single base away; base qualities are absent.

For sequencing of the TCRbeta CDR3 region, genomic DNA was extracted from the sorted cells. The immunoSEQ Assay was used for sequencing of TCRbeta CDR3 regions. Sourced from immuneACCESS, this table was stored by TCRdb with only in-frame sequences that have V and J called. A share of the clones is absent; for the studies checked, an unresolved V gene accounts for under half, and the remainder has no known explanation. The sample has under 50,000 clones on record, more than 70% of them singletons. 5.1% of the sample rests with the top ten. The sequence joins TRBV6-1 to TRBJ1-2; the junction holds 8 bases that match TRBD1. This specimen consisted of CD4+ or CD8+ T cells sorted from blood, obtained in a trial of the OX40 agonist ivuxolimab. The receptor was isolated from an adult with an advanced solid tumor such as melanoma, head and neck, liver or kidney cancer. The CDR3: CASRDRASFYGYTF. At the DNA level, the sequence is TGTGCCAGCAGGGACAGGGCTTCCTTCTATGGCTACACCTTC.